This record looks at one TCR beta chain sequence and its context. This entry comes from a study of shared clonotypes between healthy human individuals. Study details: Three plates each covered CD4 naive and memory; CD8 naive two, CD8 memory one.

The assay ran at deep level. For each subset, genomic DNA was distributed in equal portions over several immunoSEQ plates. Assay used: immunoSEQ multiplex PCR; TCRdb lists only in-frame clones, some missing. The sample lists over 750,000 clones, about 97% occurring once. The trim removed 3 bases at V and 7 bases at J, leaving 17 bases unmatched. The CDR3 is 17 amino acids. CDR1 and CDR2 (germline): SNHLY, FYNNEI. The naive CD8 population came from CD45RO-negative cells selected for CCR7, without terminally differentiated effector memory CD45RA+ cells. The chain is built from TRBV2 and TRBJ2-5; 7 nucleotides agree with TRBD2. The receptor comes from a man between 25 and 39 years old in good health. The sequenced sample consisted of naive CD8+ T cells sorted from blood. CDR3 region: CASSEGRALGKRVTQYF. The DNA for the CDR3 is TGTGCCAGCAGTGAGGGGAGGGCATTAGGGAAGCGGGTGACCCAGTACTTC.